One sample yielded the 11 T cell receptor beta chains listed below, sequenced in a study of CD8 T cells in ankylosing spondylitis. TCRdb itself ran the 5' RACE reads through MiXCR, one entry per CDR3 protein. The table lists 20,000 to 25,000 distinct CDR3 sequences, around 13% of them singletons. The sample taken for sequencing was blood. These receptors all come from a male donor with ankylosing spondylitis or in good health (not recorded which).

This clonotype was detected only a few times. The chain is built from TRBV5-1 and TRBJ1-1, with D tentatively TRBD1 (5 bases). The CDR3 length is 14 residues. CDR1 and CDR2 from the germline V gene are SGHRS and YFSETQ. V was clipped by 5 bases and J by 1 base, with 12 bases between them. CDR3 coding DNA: TGCGCCAGCAGTAGGGGAGTCGAGAACACTGAAGCTTTCTTT. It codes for CASSRGVENTEAFF.

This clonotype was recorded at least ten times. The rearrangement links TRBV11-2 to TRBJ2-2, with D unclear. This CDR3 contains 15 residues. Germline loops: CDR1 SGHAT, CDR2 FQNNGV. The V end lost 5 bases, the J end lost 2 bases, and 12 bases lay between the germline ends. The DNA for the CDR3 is TGTGCCAGCAGCCATCGGGCAGAAAACACCGGGGAGCTGTTTTTT. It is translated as CASSHRAENTGELFF.

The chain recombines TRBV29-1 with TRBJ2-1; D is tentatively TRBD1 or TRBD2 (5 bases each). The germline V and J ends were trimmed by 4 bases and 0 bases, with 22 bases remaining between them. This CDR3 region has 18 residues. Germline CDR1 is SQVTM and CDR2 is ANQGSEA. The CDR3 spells CSVVSHKGRLSSYNEQFF. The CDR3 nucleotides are TGCAGCGTTGTCTCCCATAAGGGACGGCTAAGCTCCTACAATGAGCAGTTCTTC.

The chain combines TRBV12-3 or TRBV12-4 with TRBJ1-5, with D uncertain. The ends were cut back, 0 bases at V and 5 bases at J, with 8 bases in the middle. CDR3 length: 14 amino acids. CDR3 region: CASSLARMDQPQHF. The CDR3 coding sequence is TGTGCCAGCAGTTTAGCGCGGATGGATCAGCCCCAGCATTTT.

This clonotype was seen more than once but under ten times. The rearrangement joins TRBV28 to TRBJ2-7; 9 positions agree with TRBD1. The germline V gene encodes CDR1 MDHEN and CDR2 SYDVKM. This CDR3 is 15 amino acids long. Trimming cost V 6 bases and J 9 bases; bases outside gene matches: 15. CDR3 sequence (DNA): TGTGCCAGCAGCCTGCAGACAGGGGGTCATGTAGGGCAGTACGTC. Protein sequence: CASSLQTGGHVGQYV.

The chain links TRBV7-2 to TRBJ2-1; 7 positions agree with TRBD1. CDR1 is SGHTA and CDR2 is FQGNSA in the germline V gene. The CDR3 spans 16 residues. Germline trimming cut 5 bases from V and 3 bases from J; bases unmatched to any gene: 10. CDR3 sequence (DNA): TGTGCCAGCAGCCCCCCTGGAAGGGGGCACTACAATGAGCAGTTCTTC. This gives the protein CASSPPGRGHYNEQFF. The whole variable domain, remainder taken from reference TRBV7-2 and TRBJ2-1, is GAGVSQSPSNKVTEKGKDVELRCDPISGHTALYWYRQSLGQGLEFLIYFQGNSAPDKSGLPSDRFSAERTGGSVSTLTIQRTQQEDSAVYLCASSPPGRGHYNEQFFGPGTRLTVL.

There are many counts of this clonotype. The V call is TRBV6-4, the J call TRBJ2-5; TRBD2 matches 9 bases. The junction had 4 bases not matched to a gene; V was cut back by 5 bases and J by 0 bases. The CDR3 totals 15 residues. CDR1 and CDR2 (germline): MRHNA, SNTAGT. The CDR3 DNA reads TGTGCCAGCAGTCGGACTAGCGCGGACCAAGAGACCCAGTACTTC. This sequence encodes CASSRTSADQETQYF.

The CDR3 sequence is CASSWRRASTDTQYF. The CDR3 DNA reads TGTGCCAGCAGCTGGCGGCGTGCTAGCACAGATACGCAGTATTTT. The V call is TRBV7-2, the J call TRBJ2-3; D ambiguous. From germline, CDR1 is SGHTA and CDR2 FQGNSA. The ends were cut back, 4 bases at V and 0 bases at J, with 11 bases in the middle. The CDR3 length is 15 residues. Full variable domain (outside the CDR3, taken from reference TRBV7-2 and TRBJ2-3): GAGVSQSPSNKVTEKGKDVELRCDPISGHTALYWYRQSLGQGLEFLIYFQGNSAPDKSGLPSDRFSAERTGGSVSTLTIQRTQQEDSAVYLCASSWRRASTDTQYFGPGTRLTVL.

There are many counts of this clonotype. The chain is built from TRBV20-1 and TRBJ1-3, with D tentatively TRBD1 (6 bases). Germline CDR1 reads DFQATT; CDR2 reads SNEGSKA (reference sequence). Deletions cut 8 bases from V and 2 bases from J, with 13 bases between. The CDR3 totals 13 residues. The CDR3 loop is CSFQGPTGNTIYF. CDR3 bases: TGCAGTTTTCAGGGGCCAACTGGAAACACCATATATTTT.

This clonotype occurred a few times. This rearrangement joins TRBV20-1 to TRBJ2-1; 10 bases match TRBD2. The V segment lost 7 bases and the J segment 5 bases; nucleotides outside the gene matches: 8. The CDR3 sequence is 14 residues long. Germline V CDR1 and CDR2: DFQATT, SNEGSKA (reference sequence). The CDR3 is CSDPSGSENNEQFF. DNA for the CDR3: TGCAGTGACCCTAGCGGGAGTGAGAACAATGAGCAGTTCTTC.

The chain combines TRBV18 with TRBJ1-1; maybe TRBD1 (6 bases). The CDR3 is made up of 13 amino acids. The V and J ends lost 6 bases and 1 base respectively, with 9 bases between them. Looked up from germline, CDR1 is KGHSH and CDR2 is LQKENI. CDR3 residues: CASSQGQNTEAFF. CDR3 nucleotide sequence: TGTGCCAGCTCCCAGGGACAGAACACTGAAGCTTTCTTT.